This T cell receptor (beta chain) was obtained from a study of control samples from healthy donors and cancer patients. Sequencing used immunoSEQ multiplex PCR; TCRdb keeps in-frame clones, though not all of them. The sample includes 55,000 to 80,000 clones, approximately 89% of them seen just once. The CDR3 spans 14 residues. Germline V gene data show CDR1 as LGHNA and CDR2 as YNFKEQ. Between the trimmed V and J ends, which lost 2 bases and 3 bases, there was a span of 10 bases. The sample comprised PBMCs. V is TRBV4-2 and J is TRBJ1-1; D perhaps matches TRBD1 (5 bases). The TCR originated in a man in his 60s with colorectal cancer. The CDR3 spells CASSQLGVYTEAFF. The CDR3 coding sequence is TGTGCCAGCAGCCAATTAGGGGTATACACTGAAGCTTTCTTT.